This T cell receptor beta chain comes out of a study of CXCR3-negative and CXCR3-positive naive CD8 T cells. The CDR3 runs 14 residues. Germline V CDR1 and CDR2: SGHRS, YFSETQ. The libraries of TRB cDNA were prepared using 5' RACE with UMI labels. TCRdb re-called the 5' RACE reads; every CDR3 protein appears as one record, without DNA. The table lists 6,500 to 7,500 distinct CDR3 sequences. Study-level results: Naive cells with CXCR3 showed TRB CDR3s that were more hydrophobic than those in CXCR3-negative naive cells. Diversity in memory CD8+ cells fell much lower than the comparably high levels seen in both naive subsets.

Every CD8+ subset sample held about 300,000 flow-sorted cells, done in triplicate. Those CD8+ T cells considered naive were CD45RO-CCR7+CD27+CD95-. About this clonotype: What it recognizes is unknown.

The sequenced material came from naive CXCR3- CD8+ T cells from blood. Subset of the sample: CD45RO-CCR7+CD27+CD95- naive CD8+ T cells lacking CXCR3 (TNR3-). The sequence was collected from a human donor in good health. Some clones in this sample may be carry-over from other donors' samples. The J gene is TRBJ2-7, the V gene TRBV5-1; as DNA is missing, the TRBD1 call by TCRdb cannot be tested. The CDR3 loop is CASTSGTGFYEQYF.